Each of the 12 T cell receptor beta chains below was sequenced from the same sample in a study of OX40 agonist ivuxolimab in advanced cancers. Sequenced by immunoSEQ multiplex PCR; TCRdb stores in-frame clones only, minus some. The sample gives around 69,000 clones, roughly 87% of which show up once; about 4% is in the top ten. The sequencing used CD4+ or CD8+ T cells sorted from blood, collected in a trial of the OX40 agonist ivuxolimab. These receptors all come from an adult with an advanced solid tumor such as melanoma, head and neck, liver or kidney cancer.

The CDR3 region is CASSLYQTNEKLFF. The CDR3, as DNA: TGTGCCAGCAGTTTATACCAGACTAATGAAAAACTGTTTTTT. The rearrangement joins TRBV28 to TRBJ1-4; no definite D call. V was trimmed by 1 base and J by 2 bases, leaving 5 bases between them. The CDR3 extends over 14 amino acids. Germline V CDR1 and CDR2: MDHEN, SYDVKM.

J is TRBJ2-3 and V is TRBV2, with D unclear. The CDR3 covers 13 residues. Trimming cost V 2 bases and J 3 bases, with 6 bases left between them. CDR1 SNHLY and CDR2 FYNNEI come from the germline V gene. CDR3 protein: CASSEMWTDTQYF. The DNA of the CDR3 is TGTGCCAGCAGTGAAATGTGGACAGATACGCAGTATTTT. Full variable domain (outside the CDR3, taken from reference TRBV2 and TRBJ2-3): EPEVTQTPSHQVTQMGQEVILRCVPISNHLYFYWYRQILGQKVEFLVSFYNNEISEKSEIFDDQFSVERPDGSNFTLKIRSTKLEDSAMYFCASSEMWTDTQYFGPGTRLTVL.

The chain recombines TRBV30 with TRBJ1-5, with TRBD1 identical over 7 bases. CDR3 size: 14 residues. CDR1 is GTSNPN and CDR2 is SVGIG in the germline V gene (reference sequence). With 2 bases clipped from V and 7 bases from J, the junction kept 8 bases outside the gene matches. The CDR3 spells CAWSTGQRGQPQHF. The CDR3 DNA follows: TGTGCCTGGAGTACGGGACAGCGCGGCCAGCCCCAGCATTTT.

The chain has TRBV28 and TRBJ2-3, with D maybe TRBD2 (7 bases). The V end was cut by 10 bases, the J end by 5 bases, with 22 bases between. CDR3 length: 15 residues. The V gene's germline CDR1 is MDHEN and CDR2 SYDVKM. This chain's CDR3 is CAIGGRGGGLDTQYF. CDR3 sequence (DNA): TGTGCCATAGGAGGGCGAGGGGGGGGCTTAGATACGCAGTATTTT. Full variable domain (remainder filled in from reference TRBV28 and TRBJ2-3): DVKVTQSSRYLVKRTGEKVFLECVQDMDHENMFWYRQDPGLGLRLIYFSYDVKMKEKGDIPEGYSVSREKKERFSLILESASTNQTSMYLCAIGGRGGGLDTQYFGPGTRLTVL.

Remarks on this clone: At one end the junction does not follow the germline gene, possibly because of a read error. The chain uses TRBV5-4 and TRBJ2-3; 7 nucleotides agree with TRBD2. This CDR3 has 14 residues. The germline gives CDR1 SGHNT, CDR2 YYREEE (reference sequence). The CDR3 loop is CASSLVTSRDTQYF. The CDR3 DNA sequence: TGTGCCAGCAGCTTGGTGACTAGCAGAGATACGCAGTATTTT.

This chain uses TRBV6-5 with TRBJ2-4; 9 positions agree with TRBD1. CDR3 length equals 13 residues. CDR1 is MNHEY, CDR2 SVGAGI, per germline. The V gene end was trimmed by 5 bases and the J gene end by 10 bases; junction bases not matched to a gene: 6. CDR3 region: CASSPPGQGIQYF. The DNA of the CDR3 is TGTGCCAGCAGTCCGCCGGGACAGGGAATTCAGTACTTC.

This chain connects TRBV10-3 to TRBJ2-7, with D maybe TRBD2 (5 bases). Trimming removed 5 bases from V and 6 bases from J, with 17 bases in between. The germline V gene has CDR1 ENHRY and CDR2 SYGVKD. The CDR3 is 14 residues long. The CDR3 sequence is CAISPTRKNGEQYF. In DNA form, the CDR3 reads TGTGCCATCAGTCCAACTAGGAAGAACGGCGAGCAGTACTTC.

This sequence joins TRBV30 and TRBJ2-7; 13 bases are a match to TRBD2. Germline-derived CDR1 and CDR2 are GTSNPN and SVGIG (reference sequence). This CDR3 comprises 17 residues. V was clipped by 5 bases and J by 4 bases; unmatched bases: 14. The CDR3 region has the DNA TGTGCCTGGGATTTTGGACGGACTAGCGGGAGTAGGTACGAGCAGTACTTC. Its translation: CAWDFGRTSGSRYEQYF.

This chain connects TRBV30 to TRBJ1-5; TRBD1 is a possible D gene (5 bases). This CDR3 contains 14 residues. Germline V gene sequence: CDR1 GTSNPN, CDR2 SVGIG (reference sequence). The V end lost 5 bases, the J end lost 2 bases, and 13 bases lay between the germline ends. The CDR3 loop is CAWERGGGNQPQHF. For the CDR3, the DNA is TGTGCCTGGGAGAGGGGTGGGGGCAATCAGCCCCAGCATTTT. The full variable domain, in which reference TRBV30 and TRBJ1-5 provide the parts outside the CDR3, is SQTIHQWPATLVQPVGSPLSLECTVEGTSNPNLYWYRQAAGRGLQLLFYSVGIGQISSEVPQNLSASRPQDRQFILSSKKLLLSDSGFYLCAWERGGGNQPQHFGDGTRLSIL.

This clone was seen a single time. The chain joins TRBV7-9 to TRBJ2-2, with TRBD2 as a possible D gene (5 bases). The CDR3 loop spans 14 amino acids. From germline, CDR1 is SEHNR and CDR2 FQNEAQ (reference sequence). V was shortened by 5 bases and J by 8 bases, with 15 bases between the two germline ends. CDR3 sequence reads: CASSLPRGGGELFF. The CDR3 bases are TGTGCCAGCAGCCTCCCCCGAGGCGGGGGGGAGCTGTTTTTT.

This rearrangement joins TRBV6-5 to TRBJ1-2; TRBD1 might be the D (5 bases). Trimming stripped 2 bases from V and 6 bases from J, with 16 bases between. This CDR3 has 15 amino acids. Germline CDR1 and CDR2: MNHEY and SVGAGI. As DNA, the CDR3 is TGTGCCAGCAGTTACCGTATAGGGGCTTTGGATGGCTACACCTTC. This codes for CASSYRIGALDGYTF.

This chain uses TRBV4-1 with TRBJ1-4; 7 bases are a match to TRBD1. Germline loops: CDR1 MGHRA, CDR2 YSYEKL. With V trimmed by 0 bases and J by 5 bases, 6 bases remained unmatched. CDR3 length: 16 amino acids. The CDR3 DNA follows: TGCGCCAGCAGCCAAGATACGGGACAGCAAAATGAAAAACTGTTTTTT. Translation: CASSQDTGQQNEKLFF.